The sequence of this T cell receptor beta chain was determined in a study of control samples from healthy donors and cancer patients. The repertoire was sequenced with immunoSEQ multiplex PCR; TCRdb's copy has only in-frame clones and lacks some. The sample holds about 120,000 clones, 88% seen once. CDR3 length equals 16 residues. Trimming cost V 3 bases and J 5 bases; bases outside gene matches: 5. Germline V lookup: CDR1 SGHRS, CDR2 YFSETQ. The receptor was derived from a man between 35 and 55 years old in good health. The rearrangement joins TRBV5-1 to TRBJ2-5, with TRBD2 matching over 15 bases. The sequenced sample was blood. The CDR3 nucleotides are TGCGCCAGCAGCTATGGACTAGCGGGGGGGCGGGAGACCCAGTACTTC. This translates into CASSYGLAGGRETQYF. The full variable domain, rest sourced from reference TRBV5-1 and TRBJ2-5, is KAGVTQTPRYLIKTRGQQVTLSCSPISGHRSVSWYQQTPGQGLQFLFEYFSETQRNKGNFPGRFSGRQFSNSRSEMNVSTLELGDSALYLCASSYGLAGGRETQYFGPGTRLLVL.